The entry below gives a single T cell receptor beta chain sequence along with its context. Its specificity is not known. Germline V CDR1 and CDR2: MNHEY, SMNVEV (reference sequence). This CDR3 is 16 amino acids long. Trimming at V came to 4 bases and at J to 2 bases, leaving 9 bases not matched to a gene. The sample originates from a study of beta chain features in type 1 diabetes. Donors contributed one heparinised blood draw apiece, averaging about 116 mL. Study-wide points: The VDJ junctions of type 1 diabetes patients carried fewer insertions and more deletions. TCRB CDR3 length was moderately but significantly reduced in all four CD4+ subsets of Type 1 diabetes patients. Healthy donors had naive, central memory and Treg TCRB repertoires that appeared less similar than those seen among patients.

Sequencing targeted expressed TCRB transcripts, as all isolated RNA had been reverse transcribed. Sequencing was performed with immunoSEQ multiplex PCR; in TCRdb, only in-frame clones are kept and a portion is missing. The data hold under 200,000 clones, with over 9% observed a single time. The rearrangement uses TRBV27 and TRBJ2-7, with 9 positions matching TRBD1. This sequence was found in a man under 40 with type 1 diabetes. Material: central memory CD4+ T cells from blood. The CDR3 DNA follows: TGTGCCAGCAGTTCTCCCCTAGGGACAGGGACCTACGAGCAGTACTTC. Encoded protein: CASSSPLGTGTYEQYF.